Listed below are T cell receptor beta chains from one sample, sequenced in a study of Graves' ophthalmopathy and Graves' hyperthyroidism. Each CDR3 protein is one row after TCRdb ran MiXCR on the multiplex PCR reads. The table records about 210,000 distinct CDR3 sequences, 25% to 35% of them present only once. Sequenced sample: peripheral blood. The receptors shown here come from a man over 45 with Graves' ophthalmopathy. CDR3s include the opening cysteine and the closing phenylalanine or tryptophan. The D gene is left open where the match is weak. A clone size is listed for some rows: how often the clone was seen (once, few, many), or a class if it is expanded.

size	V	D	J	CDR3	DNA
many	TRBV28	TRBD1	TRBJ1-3	CASSSGQLVSGNTIYF	TGTGCCAGCAGTTCGGGACAGTTAGTCTCTGGAAACACCATATATTTT
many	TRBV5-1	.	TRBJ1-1	CASSLNPNTEAFF	TGCGCCAGCAGCCTGAACCCGAACACTGAAGCTTTCTTT
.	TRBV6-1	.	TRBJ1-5	CASSDTYNQPQHF	TGTGCCAGCAGTGACACTTACAATCAGCCCCAGCATTTT
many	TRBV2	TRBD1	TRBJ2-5	CASSPPTGQETQYF	TGTGCCAGCAGCCCACCGACAGGGCAAGAGACCCAGTACTTC
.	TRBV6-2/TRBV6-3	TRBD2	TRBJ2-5	CASSNPGLAGVGETQYF	TGTGCCAGCAGTAACCCGGGACTAGCGGGAGTTGGAGAGACCCAGTACTTC
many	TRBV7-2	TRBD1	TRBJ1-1	CASSRSGTAYTEAFF	TGTGCCAGCAGCCGCTCCGGGACAGCTTACACTGAAGCTTTCTTT
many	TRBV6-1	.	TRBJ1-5	CASSDSLMRQPQHF	TGTGCCAGCAGTGATTCTCTGATGAGACAGCCCCAGCATTTT
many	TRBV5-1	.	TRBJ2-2	CASSLASQRTGELFF	TGCGCCAGCAGCTTGGCCTCCCAAAGGACCGGGGAGCTGTTTTTT
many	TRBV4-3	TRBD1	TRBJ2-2	CASSQDRGLTGELFF	TGCGCCAGCAGCCAAGACAGGGGGCTCACCGGGGAGCTGTTTTTT
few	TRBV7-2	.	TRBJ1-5	CASSLDGQPQHF	TGTGCCAGCAGCTTAGACGGCCAGCCCCAGCATTTT
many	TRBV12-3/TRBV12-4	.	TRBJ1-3	CASRGFGYSGNTIYF	TGTGCCAGCCGTGGTTTCGGGTACTCTGGAAACACCATATATTTT
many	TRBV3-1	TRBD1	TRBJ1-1	CASSQLPPGQRNTEAFF	TGTGCCAGCAGCCAACTACCCCCGGGACAGAGGAACACTGAAGCTTTCTTT
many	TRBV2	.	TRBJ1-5	CASTEGWIIQPQHF	TGTGCCAGCACAGAAGGGTGGATTATTCAGCCCCAGCATTTT
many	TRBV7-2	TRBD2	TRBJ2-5	CASSSPTGGVKTQYF	TGTGCCAGCAGCTCCCCCACTGGGGGGGTGAAGACCCAGTACTTC
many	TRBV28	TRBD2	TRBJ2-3	CASSSSGRWDTQYF	TGTGCCAGCAGTAGTAGCGGGAGGTGGGATACGCAGTATTTT
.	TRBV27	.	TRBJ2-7	CASSLTSRSYEQYF	TGTGCCAGCAGTTTGACTAGTCGCTCCTACGAGCAGTACTTC
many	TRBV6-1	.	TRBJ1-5	CASSEAQGWPQHF	TGTGCCAGCAGTGAAGCGCAGGGTTGGCCCCAGCATTTT
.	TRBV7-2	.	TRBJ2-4	CASSQVPSIQYF	TGTGCCAGCAGCCAAGTTCCTAGCATTCAGTACTTC
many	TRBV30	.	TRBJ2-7	CAWSAPQFSYEQYF	TGTGCCTGGAGTGCCCCACAATTTTCCTACGAGCAGTACTTC
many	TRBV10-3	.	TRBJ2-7	CAIRETRGNEQYF	TGTGCCATCAGGGAAACCAGGGGAAACGAGCAGTACTTC
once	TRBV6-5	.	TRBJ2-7	CASSYSSRDYSYEQYF	TGTGCCAGCAGTTACTCCTCCCGGGATTACTCCTACGAGCAGTACTTC
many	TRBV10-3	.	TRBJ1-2	CATSPGTIYGYTF	TGTGCCACTAGCCCCGGGACTATCTATGGCTACACCTTC
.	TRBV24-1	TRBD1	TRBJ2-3	CATSEDREADTQYF	TGTGCCACCAGTGAGGACAGGGAGGCAGATACGCAGTATTTT
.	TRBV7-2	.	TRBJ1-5	CASSSGRRQPQHF	TGTGCCAGCAGCTCTGGACGACGACAGCCCCAGCATTTT
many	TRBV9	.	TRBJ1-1	CASSVDGMNTEAFF	TGTGCCAGCAGCGTAGACGGCATGAACACTGAAGCTTTCTTT
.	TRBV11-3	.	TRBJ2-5	CASSLERSIPQETQYF	TGTGCCAGCAGCTTAGAACGGTCAATACCTCAAGAGACCCAGTACTTC
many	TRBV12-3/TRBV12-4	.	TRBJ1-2	CASSATEESGYTF	TGTGCCAGCAGTGCGACAGAGGAGAGTGGCTACACCTTC
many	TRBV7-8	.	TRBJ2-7	CASSLPGPSYEQYF	TGTGCCAGCAGCTTACCCGGGCCATCCTACGAGCAGTACTTC
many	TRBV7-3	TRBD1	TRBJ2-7	CASSATGGREQYF	TGTGCCAGCAGTGCGACAGGGGGCCGCGAGCAGTACTTC
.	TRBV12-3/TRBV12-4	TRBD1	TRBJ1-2	CASSGTASAF	TGTGCCAGCAGTGGGACAGCGAGCGCCTTC
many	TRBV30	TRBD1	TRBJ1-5	CAWSPPGRGYNQPQHF	TGTGCCTGGAGTCCCCCGGGCAGGGGGTACAATCAGCCCCAGCATTTT
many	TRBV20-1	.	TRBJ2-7	CSFPGTDSYEQYF	TGCAGCTTTCCCGGGACTGATTCCTACGAGCAGTACTTC
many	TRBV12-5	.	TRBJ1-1	CASGSEGSITQAFF	TGTGCTAGTGGTTCGGAAGGGAGTATTACACAAGCTTTCTTT
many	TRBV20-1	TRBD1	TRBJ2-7	CSATDRVFSYEQYF	TGCAGTGCTACAGACAGGGTCTTCTCCTACGAGCAGTACTTC
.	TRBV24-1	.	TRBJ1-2	CATSDLRNYGYTF	TGTGCCACCAGTGATTTACGGAACTATGGCTACACCTTC
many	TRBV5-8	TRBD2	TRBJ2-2	CASSLTDSGSSGELFF	TGTGCCAGCAGCTTGACGGACAGCGGGAGCTCCGGGGAGCTGTTTTTT
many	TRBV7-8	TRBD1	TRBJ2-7	CASSLGGQRSYEQYF	TGTGCCAGCAGCTTAGGGGGACAGAGGTCCTACGAGCAGTACTTC
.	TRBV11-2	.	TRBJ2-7	CASGFGGYEQYF	TGTGCCAGCGGCTTCGGGGGCTACGAGCAGTACTTC
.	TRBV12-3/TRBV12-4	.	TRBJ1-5	CASSPGRRNNQPQHF	TGTGCCAGCAGTCCGGGACGCAGAAACAATCAGCCCCAGCATTTT
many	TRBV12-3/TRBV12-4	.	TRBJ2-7	CASGGTLLYEQYF	TGTGCCAGCGGGGGGACCCTTCTCTACGAGCAGTACTTC
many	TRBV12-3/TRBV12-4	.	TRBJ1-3	CASGSDSGNTIYF	TGTGCCAGCGGCTCGGACAGCGGAAACACCATATATTTT
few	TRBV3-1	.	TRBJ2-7	CASSQVVHEQYF	TGTGCCAGCAGCCAGGTGGTCCACGAGCAGTACTTC
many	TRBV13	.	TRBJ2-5	CASSPAGLEETQYF	TGTGCCAGCAGCCCCGCAGGTCTGGAAGAGACCCAGTACTTC